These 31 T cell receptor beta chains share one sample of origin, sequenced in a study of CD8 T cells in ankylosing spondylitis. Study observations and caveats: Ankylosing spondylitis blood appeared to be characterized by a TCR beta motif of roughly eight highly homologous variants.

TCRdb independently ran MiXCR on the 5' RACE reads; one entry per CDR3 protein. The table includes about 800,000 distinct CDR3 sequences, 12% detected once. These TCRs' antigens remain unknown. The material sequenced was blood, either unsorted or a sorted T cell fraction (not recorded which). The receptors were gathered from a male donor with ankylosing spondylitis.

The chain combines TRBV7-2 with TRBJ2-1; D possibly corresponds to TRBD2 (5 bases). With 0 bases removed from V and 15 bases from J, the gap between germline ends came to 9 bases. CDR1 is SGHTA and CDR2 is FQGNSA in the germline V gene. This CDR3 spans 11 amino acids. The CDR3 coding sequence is TGTGCCAGCAGCTTAGCCCAGCGGACGTTCTTC. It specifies CASSLAQRTFF.

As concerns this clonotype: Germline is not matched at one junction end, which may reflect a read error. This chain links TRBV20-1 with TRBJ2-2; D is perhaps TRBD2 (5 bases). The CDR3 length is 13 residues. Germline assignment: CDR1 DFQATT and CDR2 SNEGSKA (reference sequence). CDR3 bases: TGCAGTGCTGGAGATCGGCGGGCCGGGGAGCTGTTTTTT. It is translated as CSAGDRRAGELFF.

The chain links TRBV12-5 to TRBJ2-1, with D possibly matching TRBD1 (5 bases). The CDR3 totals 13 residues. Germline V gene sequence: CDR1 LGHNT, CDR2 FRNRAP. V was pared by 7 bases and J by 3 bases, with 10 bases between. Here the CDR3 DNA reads TGTGCTAGTGCGGCAGGGAACTACAATGAGCAGTTCTTC. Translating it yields CASAAGNYNEQFF.

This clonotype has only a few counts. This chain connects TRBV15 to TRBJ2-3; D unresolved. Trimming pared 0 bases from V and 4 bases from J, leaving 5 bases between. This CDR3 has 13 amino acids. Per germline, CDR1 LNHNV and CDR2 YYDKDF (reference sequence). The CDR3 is CATSRDLPDTQYF. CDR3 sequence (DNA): TGTGCCACCAGCAGAGATCTACCAGATACGCAGTATTTT.

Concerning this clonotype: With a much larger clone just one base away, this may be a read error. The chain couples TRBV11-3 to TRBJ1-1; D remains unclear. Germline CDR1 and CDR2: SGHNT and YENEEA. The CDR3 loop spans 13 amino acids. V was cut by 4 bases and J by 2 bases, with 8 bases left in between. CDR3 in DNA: TGTGCCAGCAGCTCCCACAGTAACACTGAAGCTTTCTTT. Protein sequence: CASSSHSNTEAFF.

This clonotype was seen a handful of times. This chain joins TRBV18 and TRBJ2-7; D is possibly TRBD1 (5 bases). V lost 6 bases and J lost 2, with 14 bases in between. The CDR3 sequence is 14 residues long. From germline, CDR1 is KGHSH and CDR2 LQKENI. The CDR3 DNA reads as TGTGCCAGCTCGCGGACACCGCTGGCCTACGAGCAGTACTTC. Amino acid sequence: CASSRTPLAYEQYF.

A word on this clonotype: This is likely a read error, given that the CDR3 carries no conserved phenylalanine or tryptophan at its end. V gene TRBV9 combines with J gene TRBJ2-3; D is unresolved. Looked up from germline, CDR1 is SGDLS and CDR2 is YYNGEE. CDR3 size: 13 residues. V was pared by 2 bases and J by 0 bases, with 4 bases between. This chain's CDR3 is CASSVFSTDTQYL. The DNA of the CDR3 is TGTGCCAGCAGCGTTTTTAGCACAGATACGCAGTATTTG.

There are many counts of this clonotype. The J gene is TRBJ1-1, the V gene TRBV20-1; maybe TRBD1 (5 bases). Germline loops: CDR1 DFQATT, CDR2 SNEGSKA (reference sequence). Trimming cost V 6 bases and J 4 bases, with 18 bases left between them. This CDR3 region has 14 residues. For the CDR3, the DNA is TGCAGTGCGAATCCTCAGGGATACGGCACTGAAGCTTTCTTT. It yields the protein CSANPQGYGTEAFF.

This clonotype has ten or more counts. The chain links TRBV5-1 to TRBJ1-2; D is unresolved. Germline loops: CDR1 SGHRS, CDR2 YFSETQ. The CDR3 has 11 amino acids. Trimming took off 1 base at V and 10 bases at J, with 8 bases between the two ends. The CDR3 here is CASSLTDSYTF. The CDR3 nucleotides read TGCGCCAGCAGCTTGACGGACTCCTACACCTTC.

CDR3 loop: CASSLGPGGGETQYF. CDR3 bases: TGCGCCAGCAGCTTGGGGCCAGGGGGCGGTGAGACCCAGTACTTC. The rearrangement joins TRBV5-1 to TRBJ2-5; 8 bases map to TRBD1. V dropped 0 bases and J dropped 5; count of bases not matched to a gene: 6. The CDR3 loop spans 15 amino acids. Germline V gene data show CDR1 as SGHRS and CDR2 as YFSETQ.

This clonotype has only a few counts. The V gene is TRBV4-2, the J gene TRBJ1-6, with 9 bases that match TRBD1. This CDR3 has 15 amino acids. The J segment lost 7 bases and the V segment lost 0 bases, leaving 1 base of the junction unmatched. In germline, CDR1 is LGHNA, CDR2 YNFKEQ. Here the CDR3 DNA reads TGTGCCAGCAGCCAAGAGGGACAGGGCAATTCACCCCTCCACTTT. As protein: CASSQEGQGNSPLHF.

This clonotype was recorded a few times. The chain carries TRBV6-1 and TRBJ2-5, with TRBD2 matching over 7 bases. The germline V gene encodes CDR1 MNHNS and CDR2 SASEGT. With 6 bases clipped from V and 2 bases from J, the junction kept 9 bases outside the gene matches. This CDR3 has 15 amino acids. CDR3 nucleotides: TGTGCCAGCAGGGGACTAAGTGGGGGTCAAGAGACCCAGTACTTC. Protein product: CASRGLSGGQETQYF.

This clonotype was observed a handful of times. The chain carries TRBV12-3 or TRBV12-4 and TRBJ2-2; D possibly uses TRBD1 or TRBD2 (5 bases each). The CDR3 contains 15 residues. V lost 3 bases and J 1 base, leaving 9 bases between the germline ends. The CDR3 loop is CASSFGAGNTGELFF. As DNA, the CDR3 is TGTGCCAGCAGTTTCGGGGCGGGGAACACCGGGGAGCTGTTTTTT.

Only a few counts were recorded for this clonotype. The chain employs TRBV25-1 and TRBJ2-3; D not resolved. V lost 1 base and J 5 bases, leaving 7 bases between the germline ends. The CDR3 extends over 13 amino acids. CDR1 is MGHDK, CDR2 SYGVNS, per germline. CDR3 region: CASSESPRDTQYF. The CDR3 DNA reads TGTGCCAGCAGTGAATCCCCTAGAGATACGCAGTATTTT.

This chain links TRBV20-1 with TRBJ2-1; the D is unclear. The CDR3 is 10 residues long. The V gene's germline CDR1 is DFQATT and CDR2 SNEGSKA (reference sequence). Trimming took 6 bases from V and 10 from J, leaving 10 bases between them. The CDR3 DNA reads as TGCAGTGCCGCAGAGTGGGAGCAGTTCTTC. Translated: CSAAEWEQFF.

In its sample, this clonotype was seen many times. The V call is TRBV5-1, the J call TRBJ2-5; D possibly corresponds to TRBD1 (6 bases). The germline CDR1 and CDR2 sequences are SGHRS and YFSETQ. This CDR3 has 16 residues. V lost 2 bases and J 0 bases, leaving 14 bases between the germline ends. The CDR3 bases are TGCGCCAGCAGCTTCACCGGGACATCGTACCAAGAGACCCAGTACTTC. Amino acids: CASSFTGTSYQETQYF.

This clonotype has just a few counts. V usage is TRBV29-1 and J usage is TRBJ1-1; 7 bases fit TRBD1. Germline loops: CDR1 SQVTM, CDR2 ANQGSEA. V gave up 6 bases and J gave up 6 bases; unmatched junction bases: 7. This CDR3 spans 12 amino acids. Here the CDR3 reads CSVKTGVAEAFF. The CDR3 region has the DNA TGCAGCGTGAAAACAGGGGTTGCTGAAGCTTTCTTT.

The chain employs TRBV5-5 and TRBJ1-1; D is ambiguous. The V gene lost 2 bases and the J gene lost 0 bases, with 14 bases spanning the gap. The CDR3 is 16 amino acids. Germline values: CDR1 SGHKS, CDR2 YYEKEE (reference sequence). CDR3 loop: CASSFSGPPLNTEAFF. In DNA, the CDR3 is TGTGCCAGCAGCTTCTCGGGTCCTCCTTTGAACACTGAAGCTTTCTTT.

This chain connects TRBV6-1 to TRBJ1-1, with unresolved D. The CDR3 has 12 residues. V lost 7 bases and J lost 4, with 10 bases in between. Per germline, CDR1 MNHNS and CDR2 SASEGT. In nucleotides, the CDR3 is TGTGCCAGCACAGAAGGGTTCACTGAAGCTTTCTTT. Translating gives CASTEGFTEAFF.

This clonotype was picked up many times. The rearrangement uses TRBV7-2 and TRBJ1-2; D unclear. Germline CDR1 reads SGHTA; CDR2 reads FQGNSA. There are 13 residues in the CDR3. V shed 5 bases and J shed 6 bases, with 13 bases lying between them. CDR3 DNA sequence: TGTGCCAGCAGCCCCCCAGCTTGGGATGGCTACACCTTC. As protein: CASSPPAWDGYTF.

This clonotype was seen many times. The CDR3 spells CSARAPELAGFQYF. The CDR3 DNA reads as TGCAGTGCTAGAGCCCCCGAGCTAGCGGGTTTTCAGTACTTC. The V call is TRBV20-1, the J call TRBJ2-5; TRBD2 agrees at 8 bases. V gave up 1 base and J gave up 11 bases; unmatched junction bases: 12. The length of the CDR3 is 14 residues. Germline V gene lookup returns CDR1 DFQATT and CDR2 SNEGSKA (reference sequence).

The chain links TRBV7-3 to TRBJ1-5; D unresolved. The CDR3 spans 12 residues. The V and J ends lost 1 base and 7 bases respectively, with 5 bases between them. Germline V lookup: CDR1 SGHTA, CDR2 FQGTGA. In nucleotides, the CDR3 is TGTGCCAGCAGCTTAATCTGCCAGCCCCAGCATTTT. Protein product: CASSLICQPQHF.

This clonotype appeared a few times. DNA for the CDR3: TGCAGCGTTGTAGGGGGCGAGTCCAAAAACATTCAGTACTTC. This translates into CSVVGGESKNIQYF. V gene TRBV29-1 combines with J gene TRBJ2-4, with 7 bases lining up with TRBD1. The CDR3 covers 14 residues. Trimming removed 4 bases from V and 2 bases from J; junction bases left unmatched: 5. Germline lookup yields CDR1 SQVTM and CDR2 ANQGSEA. The entire variable domain, with the rest obtained from reference TRBV29-1 and TRBJ2-4, is as follows: SAVISQKPSRDICQRGTSLTIQCQVDSQVTMMFWYRQQPGQSLTLIATANQGSEATYESGFVIDKFPISRPNLTFSTLTVSNMSPEDSSIYLCSVVGGESKNIQYFGAGTRLSVL.

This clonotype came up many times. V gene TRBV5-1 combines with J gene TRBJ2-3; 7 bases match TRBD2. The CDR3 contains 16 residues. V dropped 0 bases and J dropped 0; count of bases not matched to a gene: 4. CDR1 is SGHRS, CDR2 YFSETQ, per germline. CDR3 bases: TGCGCCAGCAGCTTGGCCCTAGCGGAGAGCACAGATACGCAGTATTTT. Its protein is CASSLALAESTDTQYF.

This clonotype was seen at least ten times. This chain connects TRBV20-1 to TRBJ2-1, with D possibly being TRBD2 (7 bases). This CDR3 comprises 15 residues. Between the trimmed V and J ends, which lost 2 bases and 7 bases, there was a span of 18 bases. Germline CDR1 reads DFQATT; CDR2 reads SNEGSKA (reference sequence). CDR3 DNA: TGCAGTGCTAGATCCCTGGAGGGGGGGCGAAATGAGCAGTTCTTC. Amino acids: CSARSLEGGRNEQFF.

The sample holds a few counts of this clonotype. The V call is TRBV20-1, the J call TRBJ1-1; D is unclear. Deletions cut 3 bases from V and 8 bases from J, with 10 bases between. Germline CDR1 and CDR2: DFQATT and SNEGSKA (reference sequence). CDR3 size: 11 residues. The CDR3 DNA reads TGCAGTGCTAGGAGGCAGGAGGAAGCTTTCTTT. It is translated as CSARRQEEAFF.

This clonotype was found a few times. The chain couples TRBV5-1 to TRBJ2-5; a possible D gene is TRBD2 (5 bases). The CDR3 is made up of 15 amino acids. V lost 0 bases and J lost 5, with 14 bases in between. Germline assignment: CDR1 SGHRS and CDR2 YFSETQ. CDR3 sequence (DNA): TGCGCCAGCAGCTTGGAAGGTGCTTCGGGGGAGACCCAGTACTTC. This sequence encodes CASSLEGASGETQYF.

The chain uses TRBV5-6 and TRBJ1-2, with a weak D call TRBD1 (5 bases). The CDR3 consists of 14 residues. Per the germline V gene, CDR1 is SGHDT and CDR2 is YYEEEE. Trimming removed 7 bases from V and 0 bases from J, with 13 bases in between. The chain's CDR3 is CASDSSSTNYGYTF. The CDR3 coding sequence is TGTGCCAGCGACAGCTCCTCTACTAACTATGGCTACACCTTC.

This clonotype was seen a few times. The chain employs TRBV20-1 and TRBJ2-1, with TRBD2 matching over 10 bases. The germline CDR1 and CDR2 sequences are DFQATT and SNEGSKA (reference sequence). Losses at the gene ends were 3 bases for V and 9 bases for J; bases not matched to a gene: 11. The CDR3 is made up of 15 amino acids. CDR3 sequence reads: CSARKLRGLAIEQFF. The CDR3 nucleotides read TGCAGTGCTAGGAAACTCCGGGGACTAGCGATTGAGCAGTTCTTC.

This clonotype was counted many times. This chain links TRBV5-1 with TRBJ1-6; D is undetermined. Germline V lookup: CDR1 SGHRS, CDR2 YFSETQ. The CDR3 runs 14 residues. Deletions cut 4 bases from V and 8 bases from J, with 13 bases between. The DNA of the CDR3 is TGCGCCAGCAGCACTGAGGCCCAGTATTCACCCCTCCACTTT. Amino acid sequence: CASSTEAQYSPLHF.

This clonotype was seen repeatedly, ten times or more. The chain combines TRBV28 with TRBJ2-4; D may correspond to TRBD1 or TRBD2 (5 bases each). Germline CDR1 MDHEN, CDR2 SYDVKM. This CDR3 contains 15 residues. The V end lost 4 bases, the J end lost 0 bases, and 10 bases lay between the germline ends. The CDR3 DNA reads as TGTGCCAGCAGTTCCCCCGGGACAGCCAAAAACATTCAGTACTTC. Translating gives CASSSPGTAKNIQYF. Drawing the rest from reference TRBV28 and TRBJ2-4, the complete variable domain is DVKVTQSSRYLVKRTGEKVFLECVQDMDHENMFWYRQDPGLGLRLIYFSYDVKMKEKGDIPEGYSVSREKKERFSLILESASTNQTSMYLCASSSPGTAKNIQYFGAGTRLSVL.